Given below is one T cell receptor (beta chain) in context. Its antigen is not identified. This CDR3 is 17 amino acids long. The record originates from a study of blood T cells in healthy people across ages. Findings of the study overall: Donors of long life had a larger count of naive CD4+ cells and greater diversity than aged donors.

Each donor was a healthy Caucasian individual from Russia, aged roughly 6 to 90. Donors each provided roughly 9.6 milliliters of peripheral blood. The use of a sample-barcoded 5' primer and a J-beta primer mix characterized a second PCR of roughly 7 to 11 cycles. Each sample yielded at least 2.5 million CDR3-containing paired-end reads. TCRdb redid the calling of the 5' RACE reads with MiXCR, one entry per CDR3 protein. The sample has 1.5 million to 2 million distinct CDR3 sequences; about 28% are singletons. The receptor was derived from a woman aged 25 to 39 in good health. This chain connects TRBV21-1 to TRBJ2-4; TRBD2, the table's D call, was not compared with the DNA. Matching the DNA end better, TRBJ2-7 makes the J call doubtful. TRBV21-1 corresponds to a pseudogene. Sequenced material: blood. The CDR3 DNA follows: TGTGCCAGCAGCAAAATGAAGGCTAGCGGGAGATCTTCCGAGCAGTACTTC. Its protein is CASSKMKASGRSSEQYF.